A selection of T cell receptor beta chains follows, all from one sample in a study of blood T cell repertoires in COVID-19. The protocol was immunoSEQ multiplex PCR, while the TCRdb copy is restricted to in-frame clones and leaves out a portion. This sample carries approximately 25,000 clones, almost 90% of them seen once, and the ten largest clones take over 1.5%. Sequencing was carried out using peripheral blood. Every receptor here comes from a woman aged 60 to 75 with active COVID-19. The conserved cysteine and the conserved F or W are not part of the CDR3 here.

V gene: TRBV5-1
J gene: TRBJ2-1
CDR3 protein: ASSYGLAGGPRGVASKQF

V gene: TRBV18
J gene: TRBJ2-5
CDR3 protein: ASSPWARQSQETQY

V gene: TRBV5-6
J gene: TRBJ1-5
CDR3 protein: APNSVQPQH

V gene: TRBV5-6
J gene: TRBJ1-2
CDR3 protein: ASRTTGLGTANYGYT

V gene: TRBV18
J gene: TRBJ2-7
CDR3 protein: ASSTRTGPYEQY

V gene: TRBV18
J gene: TRBJ1-2
CDR3 protein: ASSQAGDNYGYT

V gene: TRBV19
J gene: TRBJ2-2
CDR3 protein: ASGDWRTGLTGELF

V gene: TRBV2
J gene: TRBJ1-6
CDR3 protein: ASSRTGPSPLH

V gene: TRBV10-3
J gene: TRBJ1-2
CDR3 protein: AISESRQLYGYT

V gene: TRBV6-2/TRBV6-3
J gene: TRBJ1-5
CDR3 protein: ASSSRSTGLRNQPQH

V gene: TRBV5-1
J gene: TRBJ2-3
CDR3 protein: ASSLATDTQY

V gene: TRBV28
J gene: TRBJ1-2
CDR3 protein: ASSDVTSGQGVNGYT

V gene: TRBV7-6
J gene: TRBJ2-2
CDR3 protein: ASRPLWGPNTGELF

V gene: TRBV28
J gene: TRBJ2-3
CDR3 protein: ASRVGGKRADTQY

V gene: TRBV5-1
J gene: TRBJ2-5
CDR3 protein: ASTGGETQY

V gene: TRBV11-3
J gene: TRBJ2-4
CDR3 protein: ASSLGLADPKNIQY

V gene: TRBV19
J gene: TRBJ2-1
CDR3 protein: ASSSWTSGKYNEQF

V gene: TRBV27
J gene: TRBJ2-5
CDR3 protein: ASSLLTPGGGETQY

V gene: TRBV6-5
J gene: TRBJ2-5
CDR3 protein: ASRARETQY

V gene: TRBV7-9
J gene: TRBJ2-1
CDR3 protein: ASSPRGSNEQF

V gene: TRBV9
J gene: TRBJ2-6
CDR3 protein: ASSVEAGQGLISGANVLT

V gene: TRBV11-2
J gene: TRBJ1-4
CDR3 protein: ASSLVAGFYEKLF

V gene: TRBV6-6
J gene: TRBJ1-2
CDR3 protein: ASSRGGTGTNYGYT

V gene: TRBV6-5
J gene: TRBJ2-5
CDR3 protein: ASKASRYQETQY

V gene: TRBV2
J gene: TRBJ1-5
CDR3 protein: ASRTGAVYSNQPQH

V gene: TRBV7-9
J gene: TRBJ1-2
CDR3 protein: ASSPSSGGANYGYT

V gene: TRBV3-1/TRBV3-2
J gene: TRBJ2-1
CDR3 protein: ASSQDRGGEQF

V gene: TRBV5-1
J gene: TRBJ1-4
CDR3 protein: ASSLEQGNEKLF

V gene: TRBV7-8
J gene: TRBJ1-1
CDR3 protein: ASSRYGQNTEAF

V gene: TRBV12-5
J gene: TRBJ2-3
CDR3 protein: ASGLGVTSTDTQY

V gene: TRBV6-6
J gene: TRBJ2-6
CDR3 protein: ASSTDRGRGANVLT

V gene: TRBV7-2
J gene: TRBJ2-5
CDR3 protein: ASSPGQGALETQY

V gene: TRBV21-1
J gene: TRBJ2-5
CDR3 protein: ASSIKIQETQY

V gene: TRBV7-9
J gene: TRBJ2-3
CDR3 protein: ASSPSGGGFSTDTQY

V gene: TRBV5-4
J gene: TRBJ2-1
CDR3 protein: ASSPGQSNEQF

V gene: TRBV7-9
J gene: TRBJ2-5
CDR3 protein: ASSSGETQY